One TCR beta chain is described in this entry. In the original processing: Estimated nucleated cell counts came from reference gene primer amplification. Using immunoSEQ multiplex PCR, the repertoire was profiled, and TCRdb retains in-frame clones only, with some absent. V, J and clone size were drawn from that table, and D and trimming were deduced from the DNA. The sample holds around 190,000 clones; around 85% are singletons and the top ten take 3% to 3.5%. These data originate in a study of blood T cell repertoires in COVID-19. Study as a whole: Nucleic acid was either cDNA or gDNA, and it came from T cells, B-cell-depleted T cells, or PBMCs.

Germline CDR1 SGHRS, CDR2 YFSETQ. With V trimmed by 0 bases and J by 1 base, 4 bases remained unmatched. There are 16 residues in the CDR3. Enrolled through a virtual design, the participants were between roughly 18 and 95 years of age and came from 24 US areas. Participants' reported clinical history set cohort assignment. What was sequenced was PBMCs or T cells enriched from blood (not recorded which). The TCR originated in a young woman who had recovered from COVID-19. The chain uses TRBV5-1 and TRBJ2-3, with 8 nucleotides matching TRBD1. As DNA, the CDR3 is TGCGCCAGCAGCTTGGCCTTGGGACAGGGCACAGATACGCAGTATTTT. Translated, it gives CASSLALGQGTDTQYF.